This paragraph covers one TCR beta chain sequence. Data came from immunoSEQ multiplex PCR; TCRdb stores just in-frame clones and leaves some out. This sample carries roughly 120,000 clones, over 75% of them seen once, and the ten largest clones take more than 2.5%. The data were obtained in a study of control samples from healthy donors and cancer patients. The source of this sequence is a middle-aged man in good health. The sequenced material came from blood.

CDR3 protein: CASSLGGRNTEAFF. CDR3 bases: TGTGCCAGCAGTTTAGGGGGTAGGAACACTGAAGCTTTCTTT. The chain uses TRBV27 and TRBJ1-1; D might be TRBD1 (5 bases). The V and J ends lost 2 bases and 1 base respectively, with 8 bases between them. Germline CDR1 MNHEY, CDR2 SMNVEV (reference sequence). CDR3 length: 14 residues.